Listed here are 30 T cell receptor beta chains from one sample, sequenced in a study of control samples from healthy donors and cancer patients (dated by TCRdb to about 2020). Receptor libraries were prepared by the immunoSEQ multiplex PCR assay. In TCRdb, the immuneACCESS table is reduced to in-frame sequences with V and J assigned. These tables do not hold every clone; where another copy was compared, an unresolved V gene accounts for under half, and the others remain unexplained. The sample contains just over 80,000 clones, approximately 94% of them found a single time. The ten biggest clones cover less than 6% of the sample. Source material: blood. These TCRs come from a woman under 30 in good health.

CDR3 in amino acids: CALKGGTQYF. The DNA for the CDR3 is TGTGCCCTAAAGGGGGGGACCCAGTACTTC. The V gene is TRBV30, the J gene TRBJ2-5; D may correspond to TRBD1 or TRBD2 (6 bases each). The CDR3 is 10 amino acids. Germline CDR1 is GTSNPN and CDR2 is SVGIG (reference sequence). Trimming stripped 8 bases from V and 7 bases from J, with 11 bases between.

The rearrangement joins TRBV28 to TRBJ1-2; tentatively, D is TRBD1 (5 bases). Germline CDR1 is MDHEN and CDR2 is SYDVKM. This CDR3 comprises 14 residues. Trimming took off 5 bases at V and 4 bases at J, with 14 bases between the two ends. CDR3 region: CASSIDSGGYGYTF. The CDR3 DNA is TGTGCCAGCAGTATCGATTCCGGGGGCTATGGCTACACCTTC.

The genes are TRBV12-5 and TRBJ2-7, with D possibly matching TRBD1 (5 bases). Germline values: CDR1 LGHNT, CDR2 FRNRAP. This CDR3 region has 14 residues. V lost 7 bases and J lost 3, with 16 bases in between. The CDR3 sequence: CASAPEETVYEQYF. The CDR3 DNA follows: TGTGCTAGTGCCCCAGAGGAGACAGTCTACGAGCAGTACTTC.

The chain links TRBV2 to TRBJ1-5, with D uncertain. The length of the CDR3 is 11 residues. Germline V gene lookup returns CDR1 SNHLY and CDR2 FYNNEI. The V end lost 3 bases, the J end lost 6 bases, and 3 bases lay between the germline ends. Written as DNA, the CDR3 is TGTGCCAGCAGTGATGGTCAGCCCCAGCATTTT. Its protein is CASSDGQPQHF.

J is TRBJ2-3 and V is TRBV19; weak D call: TRBD1 (5 bases). V was shortened by 5 bases and J by 5 bases, with 11 bases between the two germline ends. CDR1 and CDR2 (germline): LNHDA, SQIVND (reference sequence). There are 13 residues in the CDR3. CDR3 nucleotide sequence: TGTGCCAGTAGTTGGCAAAGGGGAGATACGCAGTATTTT. Translated: CASSWQRGDTQYF.

The J gene is TRBJ2-4, the V gene TRBV5-1; D is uncertain. Germline V gene data show CDR1 as SGHRS and CDR2 as YFSETQ. V lost 4 bases, J lost 1 base, and 18 bases lay in between. CDR3 length: 17 residues. The CDR3: CASSPSLPGLAKNIQYF. The CDR3 region has the DNA TGCGCCAGCAGCCCAAGCCTCCCCGGTCTCGCCAAAAACATTCAGTACTTC.

This clone was seen only once. V gene TRBV7-9 combines with J gene TRBJ2-5; no clear D. The germline V gene encodes CDR1 SEHNR and CDR2 FQNEAQ (reference sequence). V lost 1 base and J lost 6, with 0 bases in between. This CDR3 is built from 10 residues. The chain's CDR3 is CASSLETQYF. The CDR3 region has the DNA TGTGCCAGCAGCTTAGAGACCCAGTACTTC.

The rearrangement joins TRBV6-5 to TRBJ2-5, with TRBD2 identical over 8 bases. The CDR3 sequence is 13 residues long. V lost 7 bases, J lost 7 bases, and 8 bases stayed unmatched. Germline V lookup: CDR1 MNHEY, CDR2 SVGAGI. CDR3 nucleotide sequence: TGTGCCAGCACCCCTAGCGGGTTGGGGACCCAGTACTTC. Amino acid sequence: CASTPSGLGTQYF.

The chain uses TRBV29-1 and TRBJ2-7; 7 bases are shared with TRBD1. Germline V gene lookup returns CDR1 SQVTM and CDR2 ANQGSEA. With V trimmed by 7 bases and J by 2 bases, 11 bases remained unmatched. The CDR3 has 14 amino acids. CDR3 amino acids: CSARLTGKPYEQYF. In DNA, the CDR3 is TGCAGCGCACGTCTGACAGGGAAACCCTACGAGCAGTACTTC.

This chain links TRBV4-2 with TRBJ2-5, with TRBD1 as a possible D gene (5 bases). V was clipped by 0 bases and J by 3 bases, with 8 bases between them. This CDR3 has 14 residues. In germline, CDR1 is LGHNA, CDR2 YNFKEQ. The CDR3 bases are TGTGCCAGCAGCCAAGAGGGGCTTGAAGAGACCCAGTACTTC. The encoded protein is CASSQEGLEETQYF.

The chain uses TRBV7-9 and TRBJ1-2; TRBD1 is a possible D gene (6 bases). The CDR3 covers 15 residues. The germline CDR1 and CDR2 sequences are SEHNR and FQNEAQ (reference sequence). Between the trimmed V and J ends, which lost 1 base and 7 bases, there was a span of 16 bases. The CDR3 coding sequence is TGTGCCAGCAGCTTAGTTGGCCAGGGGTATAGTGGCTACACCTTC. It codes for CASSLVGQGYSGYTF.

The V call is TRBV6-6, the J call TRBJ2-1; D unclear. From germline, CDR1 is MNHNY and CDR2 SVGAGI (reference sequence). The germline V and J ends were trimmed by 3 bases and 10 bases, with 13 bases remaining between them. CDR3 length: 13 amino acids. CDR3 DNA: TGTGCCAGCAGTTATCGGAACCTCGGGGAGCAGTTCTTC. Amino acid sequence: CASSYRNLGEQFF.

The chain combines TRBV5-1 with TRBJ2-7, with 9 positions matching TRBD1. Germline V gene data show CDR1 as SGHRS and CDR2 as YFSETQ. V shed 4 bases and J 7 bases; nucleotides not matched to a gene: 12. CDR3 length: 15 amino acids. In DNA, the CDR3 is TGCGCCAGCAGCCAAGGGACAGGGTCGTCATGGGAGCAGTACTTC. It encodes CASSQGTGSSWEQYF.

V is TRBV9 and J is TRBJ1-1; 8 nucleotides agree with TRBD1. V was clipped by 3 bases and J by 5 bases; unmatched bases: 6. CDR1 is SGDLS, CDR2 YYNGEE, per germline. This CDR3 has 14 amino acids. DNA of the CDR3: TGTGCCAGCAGCGCCGACAGGGGACGTACTGAAGCTTTCTTT. Translated, it gives CASSADRGRTEAFF.

CDR3 residues: CASSEVPSGKQFF. The CDR3 DNA sequence: TGTGCCAGCAGTGAGGTGCCTAGCGGAAAGCAGTTCTTC. The rearrangement links TRBV2 to TRBJ2-1; TRBD2 matches at 7 bases. The V gene end was trimmed by 3 bases and the J gene end by 11 bases; junction bases not matched to a gene: 7. From germline, CDR1 is SNHLY and CDR2 FYNNEI. This CDR3 has 13 residues.

This clone showed up just once. The V call is TRBV29-1, the J call TRBJ1-2, with 11 bases that match TRBD1. CDR3 size: 18 residues. V was clipped by 0 bases and J by 3 bases; unmatched bases: 12. CDR1 and CDR2 from the germline V gene are SQVTM and ANQGSEA. The CDR3 protein is CSVEDRGTGGPTYYGYTF. The DNA of the CDR3 is TGCAGCGTTGAAGATAGAGGGACAGGGGGACCTACATACTATGGCTACACCTTC.

The rearrangement joins TRBV10-1 to TRBJ1-1; tentatively, D is TRBD1 (5 bases). The germline V and J ends were trimmed by 2 bases and 2 bases, with 9 bases remaining between them. Germline values: CDR1 WNHNN, CDR2 SYGVQD (reference sequence). The CDR3 sequence is 14 residues long. The CDR3 nucleotides are TGCGCCAGCAGTGAGACGCAGGGTAACACTGAAGCTTTCTTT. Its translation: CASSETQGNTEAFF.

The chain uses TRBV19 and TRBJ1-5; D is uncertain. Germline V gene lookup returns CDR1 LNHDA and CDR2 SQIVND (reference sequence). V dropped 3 bases and J dropped 2 bases, with 11 bases sitting between them. The length of the CDR3 is 15 residues. In DNA, the CDR3 is TGTGCCAGTAGTATTTCCGGGGTACGCAATCAGCCCCAGCATTTT. Its translation: CASSISGVRNQPQHF. The variable domain in full, with the rest retrieved from reference TRBV19 and TRBJ1-5, is DGGITQSPKYLFRKEGQNVTLSCEQNLNHDAMYWYRQDPGQGLRLIYYSQIVNDFQKGDIAEGYSVSREKKESFPLTVTSAQKNPTAFYLCASSISGVRNQPQHFGDGTRLSIL.

V is TRBV27 and J is TRBJ1-6; D gene uncertain. The CDR3 totals 17 residues. CDR1 is MNHEY, CDR2 SMNVEV, per germline (reference sequence). Trimming took off 7 bases at V and 6 bases at J, with 22 bases between the two ends. The CDR3 protein is CASTPPHPSTLNSPLHF. As DNA, the CDR3 is TGTGCCAGCACTCCCCCCCACCCATCGACCCTTAATTCACCCCTCCACTTT.

This chain connects TRBV3-1 (or the pseudogene TRBV3-2) to TRBJ2-7; D gene unclear. V lost 4 bases, J lost 0 bases, and 10 bases lay in between. The V gene's germline CDR1 is LGHDT and CDR2 YNNKEL (reference sequence). This CDR3 contains 14 residues. CDR3 nucleotide sequence: TGTGCCAGCAGCCTCACCTCCTACTCCTACGAGCAGTACTTC. Its translation is CASSLTSYSYEQYF.

The chain is built from TRBV3-1 (or the pseudogene TRBV3-2) and TRBJ2-7; D uncertain. Germline-derived CDR1 and CDR2 are LGHDT and YNNKEL (reference sequence). The V and J ends lost 1 base and 6 bases respectively, with 7 bases between them. This CDR3 contains 12 residues. This CDR3 reads CASSQAWREQYF. The DNA for the CDR3 is TGTGCCAGCAGCCAAGCATGGCGCGAGCAGTACTTC.

In DNA, the CDR3 is TGTGCCAGCAGCTCTGGTCAGCTGAACACCGGGGAGCTGTTTTTT. Translated: CASSSGQLNTGELFF. The chain uses TRBV7-9 and TRBJ2-2; D gene unclear. Germline V gene lookup returns CDR1 SEHNR and CDR2 FQNEAQ (reference sequence). This CDR3 region has 15 residues. Trimming left V 4 bases short and J 1 base short, with 10 bases between.

The chain combines TRBV6-5 with TRBJ1-2; D gene uncertain. The V end was cut by 4 bases, the J end by 7 bases, with 19 bases between. The germline V gene encodes CDR1 MNHEY and CDR2 SVGAGI. This CDR3 is 15 amino acids long. The CDR3 nucleotides are TGTGCCAGCAGTTGGAGCTCGGGCGGGGATAGTGGCTACACCTTC. Translating it yields CASSWSSGGDSGYTF.

CDR3 in DNA: TGTGCCAGCAGCTTAGGTACGGGAATAACGAACACCGGGGAGCTGTTTTTT. This translates into CASSLGTGITNTGELFF. This chain links TRBV7-9 with TRBJ2-2; D is perhaps TRBD2 (5 bases). Trimming shortened V by 1 base and J by 0 bases, and 12 bases separated the two germline ends. The CDR3 has 17 residues. Germline-derived CDR1 and CDR2 are SEHNR and FQNEAQ (reference sequence).

This clone was seen a single time. The chain has TRBV7-2 and TRBJ1-1, with no clear D. Trimming took off 2 bases at V and 8 bases at J, with 9 bases between the two ends. This CDR3 has 12 amino acids. The germline V gene encodes CDR1 SGHTA and CDR2 FQGNSA. DNA for the CDR3: TGTGCCAGCAGCTTACTCGGACGCGAAGCTTTCTTT. It encodes CASSLLGREAFF.

The V and J genes are TRBV28 and TRBJ1-2; D is ambiguous. The CDR3 length is 13 residues. Trimming stripped 6 bases from V and 3 bases from J, with 11 bases between. CDR1 MDHEN and CDR2 SYDVKM come from the germline V gene. CDR3 nucleotides: TGTGCCAGCAGCCCGGGCCGGTACTATGGCTACACCTTC. It encodes CASSPGRYYGYTF.

The chain joins TRBV5-1 to TRBJ2-7, with a tentative D call TRBD2 (5 bases). Trimming shortened V by 0 bases and J by 2 bases, and 12 bases separated the two germline ends. Germline assignment: CDR1 SGHRS and CDR2 YFSETQ. The length of the CDR3 is 15 residues. DNA of the CDR3: TGCGCCAGCAGCTTGGCCCTAGGAGGTACCTACGAGCAGTACTTC. Protein product: CASSLALGGTYEQYF.

The chain combines TRBV28 with TRBJ1-1; no firm D call. The CDR3 consists of 15 residues. Germline CDR1 MDHEN, CDR2 SYDVKM. V was shortened by 3 bases and J by 1 base, with 12 bases between the two germline ends. CDR3 sequence reads: CASSLVESGNTEAFF. In nucleotides, the CDR3 is TGTGCCAGCAGTTTGGTCGAATCTGGGAACACTGAAGCTTTCTTT. Drawing the rest from reference TRBV28 and TRBJ1-1, the complete variable domain is DVKVTQSSRYLVKRTGEKVFLECVQDMDHENMFWYRQDPGLGLRLIYFSYDVKMKEKGDIPEGYSVSREKKERFSLILESASTNQTSMYLCASSLVESGNTEAFFGQGTRLTVV.

The V and J genes are TRBV6-6 and TRBJ1-2, with 11 bases that match TRBD1. The CDR3 is 13 residues long. Trimming removed 4 bases from V and 8 bases from J; junction bases left unmatched: 3. The germline V gene encodes CDR1 MNHNY and CDR2 SVGAGI (reference sequence). CDR3 nucleotides: TGTGCCAGCAGTTCAGGGACAGGGGGGGGCTACACCTTC. Protein product: CASSSGTGGGYTF.

V is TRBV27 and J is TRBJ1-1, with a weak D call TRBD1 (6 bases). V was shortened by 8 bases and J by 1 base, with 17 bases between the two germline ends. The CDR3 runs to 15 residues. Germline values: CDR1 MNHEY, CDR2 SMNVEV (reference sequence). DNA for the CDR3: TGTGCCAGCCGAATAGGGGGTCCTACGAACACTGAAGCTTTCTTT. This sequence encodes CASRIGGPTNTEAFF.